The next 21 T cell receptor beta chains were all read from a single sample in a study of PD-L1 blockade in urothelial cancer. The time point denotes: pretreatment peripheral blood. The table came from immunoSEQ multiplex PCR; TCRdb's copy has only in-frame clones and leaves some out. The data show more than 90,000 clones, around 90% seen once. Sequencing was performed on PBMCs, taken around atezolizumab (anti-PD-L1) treatment. Receptor source: a man aged 55 to 70 with urothelial cancer.

This clone has a single count. J is TRBJ1-3 and V is TRBV5-1; D not resolved. The CDR3 runs 14 residues. Trimming left V 1 base short and J 0 bases short, with 5 bases between. Germline lookup yields CDR1 SGHRS and CDR2 YFSETQ. The CDR3, as DNA: TGCGCCAGCAGCTTGAGCGACTCTGGAAACACCATATATTTT. Protein product: CASSLSDSGNTIYF.

The chain employs TRBV28 and TRBJ1-2, with 8 bases that match TRBD1. The CDR3 totals 15 residues. The V and J ends lost 7 bases and 8 bases, in that order; junction bases with no gene match: 15. Germline V lookup: CDR1 MDHEN, CDR2 SYDVKM. The CDR3: CASNLMDRESQGYTF. In DNA, the CDR3 is TGTGCCAGCAACCTCATGGACAGGGAGTCCCAGGGCTACACCTTC.

The rearrangement uses TRBV7-6 and TRBJ1-5; TRBD1 is a possible D gene (5 bases). CDR3 length equals 16 residues. Germline CDR1 reads SGHVS; CDR2 reads FNYEAQ. V lost 0 bases and J 0 bases, leaving 9 bases between the germline ends. CDR3 region: CASSLAPGISNQPQHF. The DNA of the CDR3 is TGTGCCAGCAGCTTAGCGCCAGGGATTAGCAATCAGCCCCAGCATTTT.

V and J are TRBV6-6 and TRBJ2-5, with D perhaps matching TRBD1 (6 bases). V shed 6 bases and J shed 4 bases, with 15 bases lying between them. This CDR3 spans 14 amino acids. In germline, CDR1 is MNHNY, CDR2 SVGAGI (reference sequence). The CDR3 here is CASRHGDNGETQYF. The CDR3 coding sequence is TGTGCCAGCAGACACGGGGACAACGGAGAGACCCAGTACTTC.

The CDR3 loop reads CASNLDRVTDTQYF. In nucleotides, the CDR3 is TGTGCCAGCAACCTTGACAGGGTTACAGATACGCAGTATTTT. The rearrangement links TRBV28 to TRBJ2-3; TRBD1 matches at 7 bases. The CDR3 sequence is 14 residues long. J was trimmed by 3 bases and V by 7 bases; bases with no gene match: 7. The germline CDR1 and CDR2 sequences are MDHEN and SYDVKM.

A single count supports this clone. The chain couples TRBV7-6 to TRBJ2-2; tentative D call: TRBD1 (6 bases). Trimming shortened V by 4 bases and J by 6 bases, and 24 bases separated the two germline ends. This CDR3 is built from 18 residues. Per the germline V gene, CDR1 is SGHVS and CDR2 is FNYEAQ. The CDR3 bases are TGTGCCAGCAGCTCAAGAGCCGGGACACAATCCCTTCCCGGGGAGCTGTTTTTT. This translates into CASSSRAGTQSLPGELFF. Full variable domain (outside the CDR3, taken from reference TRBV7-6 and TRBJ2-2): GAGVSQSPRYKVTKRGQDVALRCDPISGHVSLYWYRQALGQGPEFLTYFNYEAQQDKSGLPNDRFSAERPEGSISTLTIQRTEQRDSAMYRCASSSRAGTQSLPGELFFGEGSRLTVL.

This rearrangement joins TRBV7-3 to TRBJ2-1; 11 bases agree with TRBD2. Germline CDR1 and CDR2: SGHTA and FQGTGA. CDR3 size: 15 residues. This chain's CDR3 is CASKRRLAGYNEQFF. The CDR3 DNA follows: TGTGCATCTAAAAGGAGACTAGCGGGATACAATGAGCAGTTCTTC.

This clone showed up just once. The chain links TRBV28 to TRBJ1-1; D perhaps matches TRBD1 (5 bases). The V and J ends lost 4 bases and 4 bases respectively, with 10 bases between them. Germline assignment: CDR1 MDHEN and CDR2 SYDVKM. The CDR3 consists of 13 residues. CDR3 nucleotide sequence: TGTGCCAGCAGTTCCCCGGGACTCACTGAAGCTTTCTTT. This sequence encodes CASSSPGLTEAFF. Combining the CDR3 with reference TRBV28 and TRBJ1-1 gives the whole variable domain DVKVTQSSRYLVKRTGEKVFLECVQDMDHENMFWYRQDPGLGLRLIYFSYDVKMKEKGDIPEGYSVSREKKERFSLILESASTNQTSMYLCASSSPGLTEAFFGQGTRLTVV.

The V call is TRBV28, the J call TRBJ1-2, with D maybe TRBD1 (5 bases). V lost 7 bases, J lost 6 bases, and 15 bases lay in between. The CDR3 runs to 13 residues. Germline CDR1 MDHEN, CDR2 SYDVKM. As DNA, the CDR3 is TGTGCCAGCACCCTCCCAGGGCCCCATGGCTACACCTTC. Translation gives CASTLPGPHGYTF.

The V and J genes are TRBV5-4 and TRBJ1-2; D not certain. The V end lost 3 bases, the J end lost 2 bases, and 11 bases lay between the germline ends. Germline V gene lookup returns CDR1 SGHNT and CDR2 YYREEE (reference sequence). This CDR3 is 14 amino acids long. CDR3 DNA sequence: TGTGCCAGCAGCTACGGGAGGTCGAACTATGGCTACACCTTC. This sequence encodes CASSYGRSNYGYTF.

The rearrangement uses TRBV9 and TRBJ2-2; 9 bases match TRBD2. The CDR3 spans 16 residues. CDR1 and CDR2 (germline): SGDLS, YYNGEE. Trimming cost V 0 bases and J 5 bases; bases outside gene matches: 5. CDR3 bases: TGTGCCAGCAGCGTAGGAGGAGCGGGAGGAACCGGGGAGCTGTTTTTT. It encodes CASSVGGAGGTGELFF.

Concerning this clone itself: The same CDR3 also results from other DNA sequences found in this sample. In DNA, the CDR3 is TGTGCCAGCTCACCTCCGGGACAGGGGGCCTACGAGCAGTACTTC. It specifies CASSPPGQGAYEQYF. This chain connects TRBV18 to TRBJ2-7, with 11 bases matching TRBD1. The CDR3 loop spans 15 amino acids. The germline V gene encodes CDR1 KGHSH and CDR2 LQKENI. V gave up 3 bases and J gave up 2 bases; unmatched junction bases: 3. The variable domain in full, completed from reference TRBV18 and TRBJ2-7, reads NAGVMQNPRHLVRRRGQEARLRCSPMKGHSHVYWYRQLPEEGLKFMVYLQKENIIDESGMPKERFSAEFPKEGPSILRIQQVVRGDSAAYFCASSPPGQGAYEQYFGPGTRLTVT.

V is TRBV5-1 and J is TRBJ2-7; no reliable D call. The CDR3 is made up of 14 amino acids. V gave up 5 bases and J gave up 5 bases, with 17 bases separating them. Looked up from germline, CDR1 is SGHRS and CDR2 is YFSETQ. Here the CDR3 DNA reads TGCGCCAGCAGTCTCACCGGGTCGCAAGACGAGCAGTACTTC. It encodes CASSLTGSQDEQYF.

The CDR3 reads CASRSTGDYWAFF. Written as DNA, the CDR3 is TGCGCCAGCAGATCGACAGGGGATTACTGGGCTTTCTTT. V usage is TRBV5-1 and J usage is TRBJ1-1; 8 positions agree with TRBD1. The V and J ends lost 5 bases and 11 bases, in that order; junction bases with no gene match: 11. Germline CDR1 and CDR2: SGHRS and YFSETQ. CDR3 size: 13 residues.

J is TRBJ2-1 and V is TRBV9; 10 nucleotides align to TRBD2. The J segment lost 9 bases and the V segment lost 0 bases, leaving 6 bases of the junction unmatched. The CDR3 has 15 amino acids. CDR1 is SGDLS and CDR2 is YYNGEE in the germline V gene. CDR3 residues: CASSVGISGRTEQFF. The CDR3 region has the DNA TGTGCCAGCAGCGTAGGTATTAGCGGGAGGACTGAGCAGTTCTTC.

The chain has TRBV6-1 and TRBJ2-6; D is unclear. Trimming removed 3 bases from V and 0 bases from J, with 6 bases in between. This CDR3 is built from 15 residues. Germline CDR1 reads MNHNS; CDR2 reads SASEGT. In nucleotides, the CDR3 is TGTGCCAGCAGTGACTGGAGCTCTGGGGCCAACGTCCTGACTTTC. Amino acids: CASSDWSSGANVLTF.

The rearrangement joins TRBV6-5 to TRBJ2-7; weak D call: TRBD1 (5 bases). CDR3 length equals 14 residues. CDR1 MNHEY and CDR2 SVGAGI come from the germline V gene. Trimming pared 0 bases from V and 2 bases from J, leaving 8 bases between. The CDR3 DNA follows: TGTGCCAGCAGTTACTCAAAGGGGACCTACGAGCAGTACTTC. Protein sequence: CASSYSKGTYEQYF.

The chain uses TRBV9 and TRBJ2-7, with D possibly matching TRBD2 (7 bases). This CDR3 has 14 residues. Germline V gene data show CDR1 as SGDLS and CDR2 as YYNGEE. V lost 3 bases and J lost 4, with 14 bases in between. CDR3 loop: CASSEDGGPYEQYF. In DNA form, the CDR3 reads TGTGCCAGCAGCGAGGACGGGGGGCCATACGAGCAGTACTTC.

This sequence joins TRBV5-6 and TRBJ1-2, with D possibly being TRBD1 (6 bases). V lost 1 base to trimming and J lost 5 bases, with 12 bases between them. Germline CDR1 reads SGHDT; CDR2 reads YYEEEE. The CDR3 contains 14 residues. In DNA, the CDR3 is TGTGCCAGCAGCTTGAAGGACAGTCGGTATGGCTACACCTTC. Its translation: CASSLKDSRYGYTF.

The chain has TRBV2 and TRBJ2-5; no reliable D call. Germline lookup yields CDR1 SNHLY and CDR2 FYNNEI. This CDR3 comprises 14 residues. The ends were cut back, 0 bases at V and 4 bases at J, with 9 bases in the middle. CDR3 protein: CASSEAASRETQYF. In DNA form, the CDR3 reads TGTGCCAGCAGTGAAGCGGCCAGTCGAGAGACCCAGTACTTC.

This chain uses TRBV28 with TRBJ1-1, with 9 bases matching TRBD1. CDR3 size: 17 residues. Trimming removed 5 bases from V and 5 bases from J; junction bases left unmatched: 15. Germline values: CDR1 MDHEN, CDR2 SYDVKM. The CDR3 here is CASSRRYRGLLMTEAFF. CDR3 in DNA: TGTGCCAGCAGTCGCAGATACAGGGGGCTTTTAATGACTGAAGCTTTCTTT.